A single sample is the source of the 2 T cell receptor beta chains below, sequenced in a study of shared clonotypes between healthy human individuals (dated by TCRdb to about 2020). Receptors were amplified or captured by the immunoSEQ multiplex PCR assay. What TCRdb holds here is the immuneACCESS table cut down to in-frame rearrangements. Part of the clones is not present; checked against another copy, under half of the missing clones reflect an unresolved V gene, and the others are unexplained. Recorded for this sample are 550,000 to 850,000 clones; around 67% of them occurred a single time. The top ten hold under 2% of the sample. Sequencing input: memory CD4+ T cells sorted from blood. According to the study, the label for this sample's cell subset or site signals: CD45RA-negative fraction. Every receptor here comes from a woman younger than 45 in good health.

There are a few counts of this clone. The chain has TRBV25-1 and TRBJ1-2; no reliable D call. The germline gives CDR1 MGHDK, CDR2 SYGVNS. Trimming removed 0 bases from V and 7 bases from J, with 12 bases in between. The CDR3 loop spans 14 amino acids. The CDR3 DNA reads as TGTGCCAGCAGTGAATATGGCGGGTTGGGTGGCTACACCTTC. It specifies CASSEYGGLGGYTF.

The chain combines TRBV18 with TRBJ2-2; D remains ambiguous. From germline, CDR1 is KGHSH and CDR2 LQKENI. With 3 bases removed from V and 2 bases from J, the gap between germline ends came to 10 bases. The CDR3 has 15 residues. Here the CDR3 DNA reads TGTGCCAGCTCACCCACAGACCCCAACACCGGGGAGCTGTTTTTT. Its translation: CASSPTDPNTGELFF.